This entry lists 19 T cell receptor beta chains sequenced from one sample in a study of cytomegalovirus exposure and HLA in healthy donors. Vbeta (60) and Jbeta (13) primers were used in the PCR. Repertoires were generated with immunoSEQ multiplex PCR, while TCRdb's copy carries only in-frame clones and drops some. The sample consists of 65,000 to 90,000 clones, 65% to 75% of them appearing once. Sequenced: PBMCs. The receptors were gathered from a man aged 55 to 70 in good health and CMV-seronegative.

This clone was recorded only once. V is TRBV11-2 and J is TRBJ2-7; maybe TRBD2 (6 bases). Germline CDR1 is SGHAT and CDR2 is FQNNGV. CDR3 size: 15 residues. With 6 bases removed from V and 0 bases from J, the gap between germline ends came to 15 bases. For the CDR3, the DNA is TGTGCCAGCAGGGATCGGCGGGATAGCTCCTACGAGCAGTACTTC. It translates to CASRDRRDSSYEQYF.

V gene TRBV2 combines with J gene TRBJ1-2; 9 bases agree with TRBD1. Germline V lookup: CDR1 SNHLY, CDR2 FYNNEI. V shed 6 bases, J shed 11 bases, and the junction held 13 bases outside the gene matches. The CDR3 totals 14 residues. The CDR3 nucleotides read TGTGCCAGCAGCGGAGGGGGGACAGGGACCGAGTACACCTTC. Its protein product is CASSGGGTGTEYTF.

This chain connects TRBV5-1 to TRBJ2-3; 9 bases are shared with TRBD2. The CDR3 covers 17 residues. The V and J ends lost 0 bases and 3 bases, in that order; junction bases with no gene match: 8. Germline CDR1 and CDR2: SGHRS and YFSETQ. The CDR3 loop is CASSLGSGGSNTDTQYF. The CDR3, as DNA: TGCGCCAGCAGCTTGGGCAGCGGGGGGTCTAATACAGATACGCAGTATTTT.

The chain couples TRBV19 to TRBJ1-1; TRBD1 might be the D (5 bases). The ends were cut back, 6 bases at V and 5 bases at J, with 13 bases in the middle. The germline CDR1 and CDR2 sequences are LNHDA and SQIVND (reference sequence). CDR3 size: 13 residues. The CDR3 spells CASSPTGVTEAFF. CDR3 nucleotides: TGTGCCAGTAGCCCTACGGGGGTGACTGAAGCTTTCTTT.

The chain uses TRBV30 and TRBJ2-7; D might be TRBD2 (5 bases). V dropped 2 bases and J dropped 3 bases, with 8 bases sitting between them. The CDR3 spans 12 residues. The germline V gene encodes CDR1 GTSNPN and CDR2 SVGIG (reference sequence). CDR3 loop: CAWSRRGYEQYF. CDR3 coding DNA: TGTGCCTGGAGTCGACGGGGCTACGAGCAGTACTTC.

V is TRBV7-2 and J is TRBJ1-5; D unclear. The CDR3 totals 14 residues. Trimming removed 5 bases from V and 2 bases from J, with 10 bases in between. Germline lookup yields CDR1 SGHTA and CDR2 FQGNSA. In DNA, the CDR3 is TGTGCCAGCAGCCCACGGGGAGGCAATCAGCCCCAGCATTTT. It encodes CASSPRGGNQPQHF.

CDR3 sequence: CASSFPLEGAATGELFF. In DNA, the CDR3 is TGTGCCAGCAGCTTTCCTTTGGAGGGGGCGGCCACCGGGGAGCTGTTTTTT. This sequence joins TRBV5-8 and TRBJ2-2; weak D call: TRBD1 (7 bases). V lost 2 bases and J 4 bases, leaving 18 bases between the germline ends. In germline, CDR1 is SGHTS, CDR2 YDEGEE. The length of the CDR3 is 17 residues.

This chain links TRBV2 with TRBJ2-5; 9 positions match TRBD2. The V gene end was trimmed by 2 bases and the J gene end by 2 bases; junction bases not matched to a gene: 9. Germline lookup yields CDR1 SNHLY and CDR2 FYNNEI. This CDR3 is 17 amino acids long. The CDR3 reads CASSEPRSGGPQETQYF. DNA for the CDR3: TGTGCCAGCAGTGAACCGCGGAGCGGGGGGCCTCAAGAGACCCAGTACTTC.

The chain joins TRBV29-1 to TRBJ1-1, with a possible D match to TRBD1 (5 bases). Germline CDR1 is SQVTM and CDR2 is ANQGSEA. This CDR3 comprises 13 residues. V was cut by 7 bases and J by 5 bases, with 17 bases left in between. In DNA, the CDR3 is TGCAGCGCTGATAGGGGAAGGGGAACTGAAGCTTTCTTT. This codes for CSADRGRGTEAFF.

This sequence joins TRBV10-3 and TRBJ2-5; 9 bases fit TRBD1. The assigned J gene may be wrong: the sequence end matches TRBJ2-7 better. Looked up from germline, CDR1 is ENHRY and CDR2 is SYGVKD. The CDR3 consists of 14 residues. The CDR3: CAISEGTGPYEQYF. As DNA, the CDR3 is TGTGCCATCAGTGAGGGGACAGGGCCATACGAGCAGTACTTC.

The V call is TRBV7-8, the J call TRBJ2-7; 8 bases are shared with TRBD1. With 5 bases clipped from V and 2 bases from J, the junction kept 5 bases outside the gene matches. Germline V gene lookup returns CDR1 SGHVS and CDR2 FQNEAQ. The CDR3 sequence is 14 residues long. As DNA, the CDR3 is TGTGCCAGCAGCCCCTCAGGGGGCCCCTACGAGCAGTACTTC. Protein: CASSPSGGPYEQYF.

This chain links TRBV5-4 with TRBJ2-7; 10 nucleotides align to TRBD2. The J segment lost 0 bases and the V segment lost 4 bases, leaving 4 bases of the junction unmatched. The CDR3 consists of 15 residues. Germline V gene lookup returns CDR1 SGHNT and CDR2 YYREEE (reference sequence). The CDR3 DNA reads TGTGCCAGCAGCCCCTTAGCGGGGGGCTCCTACGAGCAGTACTTC. Its translation is CASSPLAGGSYEQYF.

The rearrangement uses TRBV11-3 and TRBJ2-3; 7 bases line up with TRBD2. This CDR3 spans 15 amino acids. CDR1 and CDR2 (germline): SGHNT, YENEEA. The junction had 6 bases not matched to a gene; V was cut back by 5 bases and J by 1 base. CDR3 protein: CASSPGGVGTDTQYF. The CDR3 DNA sequence: TGTGCCAGCAGCCCTGGGGGGGTGGGCACAGATACGCAGTATTTT.

The chain links TRBV6-1 to TRBJ1-5; 9 bases are shared with TRBD1. Looked up from germline, CDR1 is MNHNS and CDR2 is SASEGT. Losses at the gene ends were 4 bases for V and 5 bases for J; bases not matched to a gene: 6. This CDR3 has 15 amino acids. The CDR3 protein is CASSGPRQGDQPQHF. The DNA for the CDR3 is TGTGCCAGCAGTGGTCCTCGACAGGGGGATCAGCCCCAGCATTTT.

V usage is TRBV2 and J usage is TRBJ2-5; TRBD2 is a possible D gene (7 bases). Germline V gene sequence: CDR1 SNHLY, CDR2 FYNNEI. This CDR3 is 13 amino acids long. The germline V and J ends were trimmed by 8 bases and 5 bases, with 15 bases remaining between them. CDR3 nucleotides: TGTGCCAGCCAGAGGGGGGGAGGGGAGACCCAGTACTTC. Its translation: CASQRGGGETQYF.

The V call is TRBV4-2, the J call TRBJ1-2; 9 positions match TRBD1. This CDR3 comprises 17 residues. V gave up 1 base and J gave up 2 bases; unmatched junction bases: 8. CDR1 and CDR2 (germline): LGHNA, YNFKEQ. The DNA for the CDR3 is TGTGCCAGCAGCCAAGGAGCCGGGACAGGGCCGAACTATGGCTACACCTTC. Protein sequence: CASSQGAGTGPNYGYTF.

The chain links TRBV6-6 to TRBJ2-5; D might be TRBD2 (5 bases). CDR1 is MNHNY, CDR2 SVGAGI, per germline (reference sequence). This CDR3 spans 15 amino acids. V was pared by 0 bases and J by 0 bases, with 8 bases between. CDR3 region: CASSYSRADQETQYF. DNA of the CDR3: TGTGCCAGCAGTTACTCGAGGGCAGACCAAGAGACCCAGTACTTC.

This chain's CDR3 is CASSLNGEVMNTEAFF. The CDR3 DNA is TGTGCCAGCAGTTTAAATGGTGAGGTGATGAACACTGAAGCTTTCTTT. The rearrangement links TRBV27 to TRBJ1-1; D gene unclear. The germline V gene has CDR1 MNHEY and CDR2 SMNVEV (reference sequence). Trimming removed 2 bases at V and 0 bases at J, with 13 bases between. There are 16 residues in the CDR3.

In nucleotides, the CDR3 is TGCAGCGTTCTACAGGGGAGCAATCAGCCCCAGCATTTT. Amino acids: CSVLQGSNQPQHF. V gene TRBV29-1 combines with J gene TRBJ1-5, with 7 nucleotides matching TRBD1. Germline CDR1 SQVTM, CDR2 ANQGSEA. The CDR3 spans 13 residues. Unmatched junction bases numbered 2, after V lost 5 bases and J lost 1 base.